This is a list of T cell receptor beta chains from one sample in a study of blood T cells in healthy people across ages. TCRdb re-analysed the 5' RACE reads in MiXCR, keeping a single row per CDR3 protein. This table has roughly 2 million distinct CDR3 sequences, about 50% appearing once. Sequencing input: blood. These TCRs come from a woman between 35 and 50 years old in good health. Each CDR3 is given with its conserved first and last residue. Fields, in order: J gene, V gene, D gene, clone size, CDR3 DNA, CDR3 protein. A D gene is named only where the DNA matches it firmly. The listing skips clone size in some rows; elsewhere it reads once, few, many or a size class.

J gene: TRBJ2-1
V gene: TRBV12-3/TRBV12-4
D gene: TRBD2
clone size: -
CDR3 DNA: TGTGCCAGCAGACGGGGACTAGAAGAGACCCAGTTCTTC
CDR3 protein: CASRRGLEETQFF

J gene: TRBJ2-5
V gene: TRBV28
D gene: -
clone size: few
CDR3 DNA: TGTGCCAGCAGTCACGCGTCCCCCCGGGACCAGGCCGAGACCCAGTACTTC
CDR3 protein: CASSHASPRDQAETQYF

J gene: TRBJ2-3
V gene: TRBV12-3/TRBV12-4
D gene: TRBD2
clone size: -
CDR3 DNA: TGTGCCAGCAGTCTGCTTGTTGCGGGGGGTTCGTCAGATACGCAGTATTTT
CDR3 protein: CASSLLVAGGSSDTQYF

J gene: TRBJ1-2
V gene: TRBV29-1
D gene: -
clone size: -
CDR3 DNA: TGCAGCGTTGTGGCAGGGCCGGTTCCTCTCAACTATGGCTACACCTTC
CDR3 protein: CSVVAGPVPLNYGYTF

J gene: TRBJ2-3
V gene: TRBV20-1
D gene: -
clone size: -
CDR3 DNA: TGCAGTGCTAGCCCCTTAACCTCCATGCCCACAGATACGCAGTATTTT
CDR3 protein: CSASPLTSMPTDTQYF

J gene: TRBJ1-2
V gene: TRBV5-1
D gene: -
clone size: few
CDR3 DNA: TGCGCCAGCAGCCTGGGAACGAATATGAATGGCTACACCTTC
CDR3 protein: CASSLGTNMNGYTF

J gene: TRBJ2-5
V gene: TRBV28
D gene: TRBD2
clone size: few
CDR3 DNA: TGTGCCAGCAGTTTCCCAGCGGCGGGAGGTGGAGAGACCCAGTACTTC
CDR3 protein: CASSFPAAGGGETQYF

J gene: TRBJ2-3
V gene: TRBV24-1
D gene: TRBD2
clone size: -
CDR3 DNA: TGTGCCACCAGTGATCGACTAGCGGGGGGACGTATAACGCAGTATTTT
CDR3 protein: CATSDRLAGGRITQYF

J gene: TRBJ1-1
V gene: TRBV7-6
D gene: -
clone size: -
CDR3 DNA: TGTGCCAGCACCCCCGTTGGGGGTTTCAACACTGAAGCTTTCTTT
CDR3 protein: CASTPVGGFNTEAFF

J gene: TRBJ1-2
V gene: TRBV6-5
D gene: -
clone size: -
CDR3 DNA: TGTGCCAGCAGCGCAGGGGCGGTCCACTACACCTTC
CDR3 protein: CASSAGAVHYTF

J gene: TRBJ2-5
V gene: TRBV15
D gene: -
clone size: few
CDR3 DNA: TGTGCCACCAGCAGAGGAGCCTTAGAGACCCAGTACTTC
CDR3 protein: CATSRGALETQYF

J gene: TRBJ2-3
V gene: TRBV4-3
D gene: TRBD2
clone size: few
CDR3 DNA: TGCGCCAGCAGCCAAGATCGACTAGCGGGGATGACGCAGTATTTT
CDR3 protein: CASSQDRLAGMTQYF

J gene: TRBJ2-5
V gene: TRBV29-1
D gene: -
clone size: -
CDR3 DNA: TGCAGCGTTGCTTCGAGGGGCCGACAAGAGACCCAGTACTTC
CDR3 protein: CSVASRGRQETQYF

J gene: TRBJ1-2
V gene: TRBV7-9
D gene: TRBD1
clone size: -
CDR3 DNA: TGTGCCAGCAGCTTAGATGCCAAGGGGGACAGAGGAATTAACTATGGCTACACCTTC
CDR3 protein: CASSLDAKGDRGINYGYTF

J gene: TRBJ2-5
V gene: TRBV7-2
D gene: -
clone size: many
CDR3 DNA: TGTGCCAGCAGCACGACAACCCTTTTGGAGACCCAGTACTTC
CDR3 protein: CASSTTTLLETQYF

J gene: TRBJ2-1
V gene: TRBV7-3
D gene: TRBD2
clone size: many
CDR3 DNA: TGTGCCAGCAGCCGACTAGCAGGCTCCTACAATGAGCAGTTCTTC
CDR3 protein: CASSRLAGSYNEQFF

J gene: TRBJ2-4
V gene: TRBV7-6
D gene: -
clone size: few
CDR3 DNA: TGTGCCAGCAGCTCGTTAGGGGGACGGGCAAACATTCAGTACTTC
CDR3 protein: CASSSLGGRANIQYF

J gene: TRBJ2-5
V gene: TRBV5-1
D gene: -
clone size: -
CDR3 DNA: TGCGCCAGCAGTACTCCCTCAGGGGCGGGAGAGACCCAGTACTTC
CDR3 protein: CASSTPSGAGETQYF

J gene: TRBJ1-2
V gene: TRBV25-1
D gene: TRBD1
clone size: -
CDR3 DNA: TGTGCCAGCCACCCAGGGGGCGGAGGGGGCTACACCTTC
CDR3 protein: CASHPGGGGGYTF

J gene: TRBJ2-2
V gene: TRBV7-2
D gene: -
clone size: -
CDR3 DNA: TGTGCCAGCAGCCCCGGCCGTGGGACACCGAACACCGGGGAGCTGTTTTTT
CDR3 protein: CASSPGRGTPNTGELFF

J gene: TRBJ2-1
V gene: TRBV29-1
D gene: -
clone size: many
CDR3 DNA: TGCAGCGTTGACGCAGGGTCCTACAATGAGCAGTTCTTC
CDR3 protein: CSVDAGSYNEQFF

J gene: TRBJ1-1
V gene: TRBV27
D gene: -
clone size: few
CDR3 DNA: TGTGCCAGCAGTTCTCGGGGGAGAGGGGACACTGAAGCTTTCTTT
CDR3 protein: CASSSRGRGDTEAFF

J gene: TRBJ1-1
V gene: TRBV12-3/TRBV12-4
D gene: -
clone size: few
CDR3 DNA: TGTGCCAGCAGCCGTGGGGGGACGGGGAACACTGAAGCTTTCTTT
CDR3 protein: CASSRGGTGNTEAFF

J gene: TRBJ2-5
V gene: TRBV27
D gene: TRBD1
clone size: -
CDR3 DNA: TGTGCCAGCAGTTCCACAGGGGGCTTATTTGGGGGTAGTCAAGAGACCCAGTACTTC
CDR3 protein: CASSSTGGLFGGSQETQYF

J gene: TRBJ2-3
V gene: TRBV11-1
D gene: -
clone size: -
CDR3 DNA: TGTGCCAGCAGCTCGCGCCGGGGGACAGCCCCATCGCAGTATTTT
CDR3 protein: CASSSRRGTAPSQYF

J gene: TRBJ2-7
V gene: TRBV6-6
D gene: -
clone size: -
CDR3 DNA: TGTGCCAGCTATAACAGGGTGTACGAGCAGTACTTC
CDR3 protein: CASYNRVYEQYF

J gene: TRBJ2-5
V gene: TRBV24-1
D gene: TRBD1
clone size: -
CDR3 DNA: TGTGCCACCAGTGACAGACAGGGACAAGAGACCCAGTACTTC
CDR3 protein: CATSDRQGQETQYF

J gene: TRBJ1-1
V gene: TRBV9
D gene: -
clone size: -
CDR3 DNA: TGTGCCAGCAGCGTAGATGGTGGGTACCGGAACACTGAAGCTTTCTTT
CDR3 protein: CASSVDGGYRNTEAFF

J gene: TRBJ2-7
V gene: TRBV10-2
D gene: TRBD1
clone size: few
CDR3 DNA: TGCGCCAGCAGGGATCGCTACAGGGGGAGACGCTCCTACGAGCAGTACTTC
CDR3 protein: CASRDRYRGRRSYEQYF